This T cell receptor beta chain was identified in a study of Ad26.COV2.S vaccination and SARS-CoV-2 variants. Across the study: Ad26.COV2.S, an intramuscular injection, was given once or twice 56 days apart. General study findings and limits: Once vaccination had occurred, spike-specific CD8+ and CD4+ T cell responses reportedly showed substantial breadth.

Treatment meaning: around 19 received Ad26.COV2.S at low or high dose, single or two shots; five or six received placebo; per-sample allocation not given. Each sample was drawn 63 days after the first injection (of vaccine or placebo). Adults aged 18-55 years in Boston included the donor. In the case of this clone: What it binds is not known.

V was shortened by 8 bases and J by 3 bases, with 7 bases between the two germline ends. Germline V gives CDR1 SQVTM, CDR2 ANQGSEA. The CDR3 contains 10 residues. Measured with immunoSEQ multiplex PCR; TCRdb has only the in-frame clones, and not every one. The sample comprises around 300,000 clones, about 87% of which are singletons, and around 6.4% rests with the top ten. This TCR derives from a person aged 18-65 years who received the Ad26.COV2.S COVID-19 vaccine or a placebo. The rearrangement joins TRBV29-1 to TRBJ2-5; D uncertain. This specimen consisted of peripheral blood, obtained in a trial of Ad26.COV2.S vaccine versus placebo. CDR3 sequence (DNA): TGCAGCACGGCGGAAGAGACCCAGTACTTC. This codes for CSTAEETQYF.